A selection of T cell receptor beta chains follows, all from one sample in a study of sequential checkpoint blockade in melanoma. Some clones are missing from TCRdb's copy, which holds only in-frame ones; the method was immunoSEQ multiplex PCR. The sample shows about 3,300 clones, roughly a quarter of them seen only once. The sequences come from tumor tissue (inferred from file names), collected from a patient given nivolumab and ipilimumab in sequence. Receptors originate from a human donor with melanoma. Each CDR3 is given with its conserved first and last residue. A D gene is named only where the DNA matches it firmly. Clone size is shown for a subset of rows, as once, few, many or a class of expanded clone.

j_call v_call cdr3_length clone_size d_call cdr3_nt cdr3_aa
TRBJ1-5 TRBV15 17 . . TGTGCCACCAGCAGAGATCTCTCGGCGGATCCGAGGGAGCCCCAGCATTTT CATSRDLSADPREPQHF
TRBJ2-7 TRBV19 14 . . TGTGCCAGTAGTGTCCTAGGCGGTCCCTACGAGCAGTACTTC CASSVLGGPYEQYF
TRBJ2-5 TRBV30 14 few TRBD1 TGTGCCTGGAGTTTATACAGGGGCCAAGAGACCCAGTACTTC CAWSLYRGQETQYF
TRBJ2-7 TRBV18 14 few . TGTGCCAGCTCACCGGACCCGGTAGATTACGAGCAGTACTTC CASSPDPVDYEQYF
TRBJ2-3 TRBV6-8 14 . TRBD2 TGTGCCAGCAGACCCGGGACTAGCGGCGATACGCAGTATTTT CASRPGTSGDTQYF
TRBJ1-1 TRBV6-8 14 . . TGTGCCATCAGTGTTCAAAGCCCGGGCACTGAAGCTTTCTTT CAISVQSPGTEAFF
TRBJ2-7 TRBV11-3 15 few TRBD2 TGTGCCAGCAGCCGACTAGCGGGGGGGTCGTACGAGCAGTACTTC CASSRLAGGSYEQYF
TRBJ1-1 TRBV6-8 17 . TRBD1 TGTGCCAGCAGTTACTCCGTTGACAGGGGGCTGAACACTGAAGCTTTCTTT CASSYSVDRGLNTEAFF
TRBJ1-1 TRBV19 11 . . TGTGCCAGTAGTTTCGGCACTGAAGCTTTCTTT CASSFGTEAFF
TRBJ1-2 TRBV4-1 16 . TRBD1 TGCGCCAGCAGTGCAGGGGGGGGGACAGTAACAGAAGGCTACACCTTC CASSAGGGTVTEGYTF
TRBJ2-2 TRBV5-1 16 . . TGCGCCAGCAGCTTGGAAACGGGGGCGATCACCGGGGAGCTGTTTTTT CASSLETGAITGELFF
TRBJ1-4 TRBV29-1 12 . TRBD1 TGCAGCGTCTTGACAGGGGATAGAAAACTGTTTTTT CSVLTGDRKLFF
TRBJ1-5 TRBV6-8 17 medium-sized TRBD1 TGTGCCAGCTGGCAGGGGGCCAACATCTATAGCAATCAGCCCCAGCATTTT CASWQGANIYSNQPQHF
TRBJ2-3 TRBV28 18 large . TGTGCCAGCAGCCCCAACCAAATCCCGGGGGAGATGAAAGATACGCAGTATTTT CASSPNQIPGEMKDTQYF
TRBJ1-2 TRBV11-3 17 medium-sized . TGTGCCAGCAGCTCCTTTCGCGGTAAGGGCAATACGGAAGGCTACACCTTC CASSSFRGKGNTEGYTF
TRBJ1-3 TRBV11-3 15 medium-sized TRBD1 TGTGCCAGCAGCCTACACAGGGGCTCTGGAAACACCATATATTTT CASSLHRGSGNTIYF
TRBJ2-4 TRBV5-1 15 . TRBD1 TGCGCCAGCAGCTTGTTTACAGGGGGTGAAAACATTCAGTACTTC CASSLFTGGENIQYF
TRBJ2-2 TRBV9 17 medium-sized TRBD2 TGTGCCAGCAGCGTTCCCCGCGGGGGGGCCGGAGGCGGGGAGCTGTTTTTT CASSVPRGGAGGGELFF
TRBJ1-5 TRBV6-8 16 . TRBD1 TGTGCCAGCCAGAGGACAGGGAGTTGGAGCAATCAGCCCCAGCATTTT CASQRTGSWSNQPQHF
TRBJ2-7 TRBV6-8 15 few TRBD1 TGTGCCAGCAGTTACGGGACAGGGGCTACCTACGAGCAGTACTTC CASSYGTGATYEQYF
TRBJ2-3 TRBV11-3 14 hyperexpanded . TGTGCCAGCAGTGTAGCTCTCGGCACAGATACGCAGTATTTT CASSVALGTDTQYF
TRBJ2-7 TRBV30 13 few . TGTGCCTGGAGTGTACCCGGGACCTACGAGCAGTACTTC CAWSVPGTYEQYF
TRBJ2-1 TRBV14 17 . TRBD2 TGTGCCAGCAGCCCATGGACTAGCGGGGGGTCCTACAATGAGCAGTTCTTC CASSPWTSGGSYNEQFF
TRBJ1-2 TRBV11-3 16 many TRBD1 TGTGCCAGCAGCGGACAGGGGTTTGGGGGATTCTATGGCTACACCTTC CASSGQGFGGFYGYTF
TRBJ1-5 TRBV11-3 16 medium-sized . TGTGCCAGCAGCCGAACCGGGGGGAATAGCAATCAGCCCCAGCATTTT CASSRTGGNSNQPQHF
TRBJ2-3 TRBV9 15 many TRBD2 TGTGCCAGCAGTCTTAGCGGGGGACGCACAGATACGCAGTATTTT CASSLSGGRTDTQYF
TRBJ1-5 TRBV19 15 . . TGTGCCAGTAGTATAGGGTTGGGGGGCTCTCAGCCCCAGCATTTT CASSIGLGGSQPQHF
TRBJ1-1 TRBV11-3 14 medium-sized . TGTGCCAGCAGCTTAGTTGGGGGCGGCACTGAAGCTTTCTTT CASSLVGGGTEAFF
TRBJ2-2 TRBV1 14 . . TGCGCCAGCAGCCCTGTGGGGGGGTCCGGGGAGCTGTTTTTT CASSPVGGSGELFF
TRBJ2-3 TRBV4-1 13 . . TGCGCCAGCAGCCGAGAGGGCACAGATACGCAGTATTTT CASSREGTDTQYF
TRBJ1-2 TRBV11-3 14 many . TGTGCCAGCACTCCTCAGGGAATCGAGTATGGCTACACCTTC CASTPQGIEYGYTF
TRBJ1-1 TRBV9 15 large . TGTGCCAGCAGCTCGACCGACAGGCCGAACACTGAAGCTTTCTTT CASSSTDRPNTEAFF
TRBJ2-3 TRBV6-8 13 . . TGTGCCAGCAGCATGGGGTTCACAGATACGCAGTATTTT CASSMGFTDTQYF
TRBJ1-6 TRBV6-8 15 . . TGTGCCATCAGGGCGGAGAGCTCCTATAATTCACCCCTCCACTTT CAIRAESSYNSPLHF
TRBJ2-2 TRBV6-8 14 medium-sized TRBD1 TGTGCCAGCAGCCCTGGGACAGAAGGTGGGGAGCTGTTTTTT CASSPGTEGGELFF
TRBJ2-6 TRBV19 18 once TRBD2 TGTGCCAGTAGTCCCCGAGCGGGGGGCGCTGGTGGGGCCAACGTCCTGACTTTC CASSPRAGGAGGANVLTF
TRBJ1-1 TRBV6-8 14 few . TGTGCCAGCAGTTCCCCGGTATATCATACTGAAGCTTTCTTT CASSSPVYHTEAFF
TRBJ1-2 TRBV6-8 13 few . TGTGCCAGCAGTTACTCGACCCATGGGGGCTACACCTTC CASSYSTHGGYTF
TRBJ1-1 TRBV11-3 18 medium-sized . TGTGCCAGCAGCTTGTCCCACGGGGGGCGCGGGACGAGTACTGAAGCTTTCTTT CASSLSHGGRGTSTEAFF
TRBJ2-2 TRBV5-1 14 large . TGCGCCAGCAGCTTGGAATACCGCACCGGGGAGCTGTTTTTT CASSLEYRTGELFF
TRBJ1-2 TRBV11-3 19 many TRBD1 TGTGCCAGCAGCTTAATCTACGAGACAGGGAGCGTTGGGGGGTTTGGCTACACCTTC CASSLIYETGSVGGFGYTF
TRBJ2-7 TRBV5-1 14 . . TGCGCCAGCCACCGGGACTTCGCCTTCTACGAGCAGTACTTC CASHRDFAFYEQYF
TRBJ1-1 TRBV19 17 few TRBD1 TGTGCCAGTAGTACCTACCGACAGGGAAGGGGTCACACTGAAGCTTTCTTT CASSTYRQGRGHTEAFF
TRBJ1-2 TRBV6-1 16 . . TGTGCCAGCAGTGAAGATTTCGGGAACAGGGCCTATGGCTACACCTTC CASSEDFGNRAYGYTF
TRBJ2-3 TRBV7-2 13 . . TGTGCCAGCAGCTCAAAAGGCCCCGGCACGCAGTATTTT CASSSKGPGTQYF
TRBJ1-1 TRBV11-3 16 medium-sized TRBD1 TGTGCCAGCAGCTTAGACCAGGGACAGGGTGTCACTGAAGCTTTCTTT CASSLDQGQGVTEAFF
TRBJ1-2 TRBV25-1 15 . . TGTGCCAGCAGTGAATTTGGGGTTCTCTACTATGGCTACACCTTC CASSEFGVLYYGYTF
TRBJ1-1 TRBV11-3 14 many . TGTGCCAGCAGCCCGCAAGGGGGGGAAACTGAAGCTTTCTTT CASSPQGGETEAFF
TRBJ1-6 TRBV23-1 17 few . TGCGCCAGCACTCACCGGGACCCGGAGGGGTTACATTCACCCCTCCACTTT CASTHRDPEGLHSPLHF
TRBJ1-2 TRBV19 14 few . TGTGCCAGTAGCCACACCGCGGGGGCTAGGGGCTACACCTTC CASSHTAGARGYTF
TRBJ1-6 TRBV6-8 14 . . TGTGCCAGCAGTCGACGGAGATATAATTCACCCCTCCACTTT CASSRRRYNSPLHF
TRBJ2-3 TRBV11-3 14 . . TGTGCCAGCAGCTTAGGCGTCGTTTCAGATACGCAGTATTTT CASSLGVVSDTQYF
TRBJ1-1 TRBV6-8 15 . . TGTGCCATCAGGAGTAACCAGGGGAAAGGCACTGAAGCTTTCTTT CAIRSNQGKGTEAFF
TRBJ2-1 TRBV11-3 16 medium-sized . TGTGCCAGCAGCTTACCTGGGGGCAGTACCTACAATGAGCAGTTCTTC CASSLPGGSTYNEQFF
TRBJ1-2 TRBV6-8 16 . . TGTGCCAGCAGTTACCCCGAACTCGCCGGAAACTATGGCTACACCTTC CASSYPELAGNYGYTF
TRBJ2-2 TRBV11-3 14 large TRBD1 TGTGCCAGCAGCTTGGAGACAGGGATCGGGGAGCTGTTTTTT CASSLETGIGELFF